This TCR beta chain was profiled in a study of tumor-infiltrating lymphocytes in glioblastoma multiforme. Study-wide points: RNA-based TCR sequencing may distort clone frequencies, since cells carry unequal TCR transcript numbers.

Regarding this clonotype: What it binds is unknown.

This CDR3 comprises 13 residues. Trimming shortened V by 4 bases and J by 3 bases, and 11 bases separated the two germline ends. Germline loops: CDR1 SGHDT, CDR2 YYEEEE. Multiple V-beta primers and a C-beta primer amplified TCRB from RNA. No unique molecular identifiers were described for these TCRB libraries. TCRdb independently ran MiXCR on the multiplex PCR reads; one entry per CDR3 protein. The repertoire holds around 15,000 distinct CDR3 sequences, with 73% as singletons. The source of this sequence is a male donor with glioblastoma. The chain uses TRBV5-6 and TRBJ2-7; D gene ambiguous. Specimen: brain tumor tissue. CDR3 protein: CASSPPSRYEQYF. CDR3 bases: TGTGCCAGCAGCCCCCCGTCCCGCTACGAGCAGTACTTC.